The following is a T cell receptor (beta chain) sequence with its context. This sample stems from a study of blood T cell repertoires in COVID-19. V trimming: 3 bases; J trimming: 3 bases; junction bases outside the gene matches: 7. This CDR3 contains 15 residues. Germline values: CDR1 MNHEY, CDR2 SVGAGI. In the original processing: Reference gene primer amplification gave nucleated cell count estimates. Some clones are missing from TCRdb's copy, which holds only in-frame ones; the method was immunoSEQ multiplex PCR. V and J calls and clone size come straight from that table; D and trimming were deduced from the DNA. The data show about 100,000 clones, 90% seen once.

The receptor's source is a man in his fifties with acute or convalescent COVID-19. Specimen: peripheral blood. This chain joins TRBV6-5 and TRBJ2-7; 8 nucleotides align to TRBD2. In nucleotides, the CDR3 is TGTGCCAGCAGTTATACTAGCGGCCCTTTCTACGAGCAGTACTTC. Its translation: CASSYTSGPFYEQYF.